Here is one TCR beta chain with its context. What it binds is unknown. The sample belongs to a study of OX40 agonist ivuxolimab in advanced cancers. For the study at large: Partial responses were seen in three patients, one with hepatocellular carcinoma and two with cutaneous melanoma. Overall study results and limits: On average, a greater number of expanded clones characterised CD8+ T cells relative to CD4+.

The CDR3 has 14 amino acids. Trimming removed 4 bases from V and 5 bases from J; junction bases left unmatched: 5. Germline assignment: CDR1 MNHEY and CDR2 SVGAGI. Systemic immunosuppression or autoimmune disease history was grounds to exclude patients. Method: immunoSEQ multiplex PCR; TCRdb's copy keeps in-frame clones and lacks some. Here the sample spans roughly 56,000 clones, roughly three quarters being singletons. The specimen was CD4+ or CD8+ T cells sorted from blood, collected in a trial of the OX40 agonist ivuxolimab. The TCR comes from an adult with an advanced solid tumor such as melanoma, head and neck, liver or kidney cancer. This rearrangement joins TRBV6-5 to TRBJ1-2; 9 positions agree with TRBD1. The chain's CDR3 is CASSSDRGEYGYTF. CDR3 sequence (DNA): TGTGCCAGCAGTTCGGACAGGGGTGAATATGGCTACACCTTC.